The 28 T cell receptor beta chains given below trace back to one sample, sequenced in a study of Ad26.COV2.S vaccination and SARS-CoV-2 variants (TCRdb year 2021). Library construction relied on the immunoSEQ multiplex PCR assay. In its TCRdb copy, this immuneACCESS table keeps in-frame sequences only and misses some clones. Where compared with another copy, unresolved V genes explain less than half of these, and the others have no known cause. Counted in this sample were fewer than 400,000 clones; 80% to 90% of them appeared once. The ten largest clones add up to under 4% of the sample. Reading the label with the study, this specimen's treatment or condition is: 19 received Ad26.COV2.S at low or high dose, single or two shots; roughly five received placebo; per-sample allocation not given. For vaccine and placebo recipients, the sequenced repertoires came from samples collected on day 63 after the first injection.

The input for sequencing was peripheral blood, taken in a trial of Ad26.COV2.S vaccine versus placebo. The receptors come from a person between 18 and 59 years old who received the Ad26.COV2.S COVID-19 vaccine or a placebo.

The CDR3 is CASTLEIDDTGELFF. The CDR3 nucleotides are TGCGCCAGCACCCTAGAGATCGACGACACCGGGGAGCTGTTTTTT. The genes are TRBV5-1 and TRBJ2-2, with D uncertain. V was shortened by 6 bases and J by 3 bases, with 15 bases between the two germline ends. The CDR3 loop spans 15 amino acids. Germline V lookup: CDR1 SGHRS, CDR2 YFSETQ.

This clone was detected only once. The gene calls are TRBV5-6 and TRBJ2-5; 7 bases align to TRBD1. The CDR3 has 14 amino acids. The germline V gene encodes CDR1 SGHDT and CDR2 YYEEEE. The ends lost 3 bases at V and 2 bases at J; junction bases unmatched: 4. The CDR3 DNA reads TGTGCCAGCAGCTCGTTGACAGGGCAAGAGACCCAGTACTTC. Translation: CASSSLTGQETQYF.

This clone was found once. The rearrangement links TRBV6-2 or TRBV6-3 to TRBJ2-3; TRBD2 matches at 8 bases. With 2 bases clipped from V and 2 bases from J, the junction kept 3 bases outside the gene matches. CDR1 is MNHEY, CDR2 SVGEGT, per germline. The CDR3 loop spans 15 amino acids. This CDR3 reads CASSYGGGSTDTQYF. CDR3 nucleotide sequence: TGTGCCAGCAGTTACGGCGGGGGGTCCACAGATACGCAGTATTTT.

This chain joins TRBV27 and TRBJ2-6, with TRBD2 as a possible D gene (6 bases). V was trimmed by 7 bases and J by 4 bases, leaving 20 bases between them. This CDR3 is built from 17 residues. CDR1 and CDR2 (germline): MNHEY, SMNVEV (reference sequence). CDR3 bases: TGTGCCAGCATCACTGGCCAGCCCAGCGGGGGGGCCAACGTCCTGACTTTC. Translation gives CASITGQPSGGANVLTF.

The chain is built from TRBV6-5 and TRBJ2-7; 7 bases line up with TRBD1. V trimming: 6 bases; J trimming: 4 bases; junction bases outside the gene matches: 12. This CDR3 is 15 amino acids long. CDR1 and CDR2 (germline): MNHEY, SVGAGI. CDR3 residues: CASRARDRVTYEQYF. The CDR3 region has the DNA TGTGCCAGCAGGGCCCGGGACAGAGTAACGTACGAGCAGTACTTC.

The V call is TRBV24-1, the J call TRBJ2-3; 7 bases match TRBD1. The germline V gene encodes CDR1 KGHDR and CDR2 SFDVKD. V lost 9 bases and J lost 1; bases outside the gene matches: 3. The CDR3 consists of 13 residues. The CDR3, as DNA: TGTGCCACCGCGAGGGGGCGCACAGATACGCAGTATTTT. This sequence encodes CATARGRTDTQYF.

CDR3 coding DNA: TGTGCCTGGAGTGGAACTTTGGTCTCCTCTGGAAACACCATATATTTT. Amino acids: CAWSGTLVSSGNTIYF. The gene calls are TRBV30 and TRBJ1-3; D unclear. The germline V gene encodes CDR1 GTSNPN and CDR2 SVGIG (reference sequence). V lost 1 base and J lost 0, with 13 bases in between. This CDR3 is 16 amino acids long.

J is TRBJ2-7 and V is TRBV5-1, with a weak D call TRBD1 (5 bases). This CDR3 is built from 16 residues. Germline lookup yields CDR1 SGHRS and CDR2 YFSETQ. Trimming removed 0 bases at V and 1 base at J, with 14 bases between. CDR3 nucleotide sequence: TGCGCCAGCAGCTTGGGGCAGGGTCAGACTTCCTACGAGCAGTACTTC. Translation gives CASSLGQGQTSYEQYF.

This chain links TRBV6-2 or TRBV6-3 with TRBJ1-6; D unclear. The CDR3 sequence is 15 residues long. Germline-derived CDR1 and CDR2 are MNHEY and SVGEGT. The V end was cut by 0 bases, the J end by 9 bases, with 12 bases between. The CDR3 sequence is CASSYSTGESSPLHF. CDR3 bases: TGTGCCAGCAGTTACTCGACCGGGGAGAGTTCACCCCTCCACTTT.

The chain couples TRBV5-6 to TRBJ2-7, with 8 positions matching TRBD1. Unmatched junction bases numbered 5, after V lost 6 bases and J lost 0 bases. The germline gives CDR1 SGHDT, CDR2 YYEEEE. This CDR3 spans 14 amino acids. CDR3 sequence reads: CASTSGQGSYEQYF. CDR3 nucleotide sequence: TGTGCCAGCACCTCAGGACAGGGCTCCTACGAGCAGTACTTC.

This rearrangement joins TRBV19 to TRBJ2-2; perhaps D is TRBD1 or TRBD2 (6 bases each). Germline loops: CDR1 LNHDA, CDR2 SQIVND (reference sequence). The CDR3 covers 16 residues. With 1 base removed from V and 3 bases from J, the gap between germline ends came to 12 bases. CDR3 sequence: CASSIVGGHYTGELFF. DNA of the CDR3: TGTGCCAGTAGTATAGTGGGGGGACATTACACCGGGGAGCTGTTTTTT.

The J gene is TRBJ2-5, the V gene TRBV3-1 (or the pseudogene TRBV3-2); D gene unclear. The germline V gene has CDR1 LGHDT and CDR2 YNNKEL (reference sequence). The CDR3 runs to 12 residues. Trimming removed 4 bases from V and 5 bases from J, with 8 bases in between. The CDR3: CASSLTRETQYF. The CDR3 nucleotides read TGTGCCAGCAGCCTGACCCGGGAGACCCAGTACTTC.

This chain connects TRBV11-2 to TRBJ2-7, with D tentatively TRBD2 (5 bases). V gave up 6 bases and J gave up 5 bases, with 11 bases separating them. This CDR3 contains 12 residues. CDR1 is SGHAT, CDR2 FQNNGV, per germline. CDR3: CASRTRTHEQYF. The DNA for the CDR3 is TGTGCCAGCAGAACTAGGACCCACGAGCAGTACTTC. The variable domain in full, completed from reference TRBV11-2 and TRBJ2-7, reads EAGVAQSPRYKIIEKRQSVAFWCNPISGHATLYWYQQILGQGPKLLIQFQNNGVVDDSQLPKDRFSAERLKGVDSTLKIQPAKLEDSAVYLCASRTRTHEQYFGPGTRLTVT.

The CDR3 sequence is CASRRTGTGGTEQYF. The CDR3, as DNA: TGTGCCAGCAGGAGAACCGGGACAGGGGGCACCGAGCAGTACTTC. The chain uses TRBV6-5 and TRBJ2-7; 12 nucleotides align to TRBD1. V lost 6 bases, J lost 6 bases, and 9 bases stayed unmatched. The CDR3 runs 15 residues. From germline, CDR1 is MNHEY and CDR2 SVGAGI.

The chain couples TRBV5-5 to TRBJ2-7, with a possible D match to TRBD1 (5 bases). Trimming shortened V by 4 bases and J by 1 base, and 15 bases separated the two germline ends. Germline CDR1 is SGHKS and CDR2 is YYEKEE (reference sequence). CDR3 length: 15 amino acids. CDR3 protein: CASSPTFTGSYEQYF. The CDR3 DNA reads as TGTGCCAGCAGCCCTACCTTTACAGGTTCCTACGAGCAGTACTTC.

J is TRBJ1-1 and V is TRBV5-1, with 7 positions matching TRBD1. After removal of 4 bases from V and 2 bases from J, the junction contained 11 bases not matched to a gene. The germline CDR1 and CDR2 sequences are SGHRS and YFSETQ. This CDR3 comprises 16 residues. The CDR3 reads CASSRHPDRVNTEAFF. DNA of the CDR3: TGCGCCAGCAGCCGACACCCTGACAGGGTTAACACTGAAGCTTTCTTT. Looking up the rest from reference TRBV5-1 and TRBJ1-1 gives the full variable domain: KAGVTQTPRYLIKTRGQQVTLSCSPISGHRSVSWYQQTPGQGLQFLFEYFSETQRNKGNFPGRFSGRQFSNSRSEMNVSTLELGDSALYLCASSRHPDRVNTEAFFGQGTRLTVV.

The CDR3 region is CASSQVRGEKLFF. CDR3 sequence (DNA): TGTGCCAGCAGCCAGGTCAGAGGTGAAAAACTGTTTTTT. The chain carries TRBV3-1 (or the pseudogene TRBV3-2) and TRBJ1-4; D unclear. In germline, CDR1 is LGHDT, CDR2 YNNKEL (reference sequence). The CDR3 has 13 amino acids. Trimming removed 3 bases at V and 7 bases at J, with 9 bases between.

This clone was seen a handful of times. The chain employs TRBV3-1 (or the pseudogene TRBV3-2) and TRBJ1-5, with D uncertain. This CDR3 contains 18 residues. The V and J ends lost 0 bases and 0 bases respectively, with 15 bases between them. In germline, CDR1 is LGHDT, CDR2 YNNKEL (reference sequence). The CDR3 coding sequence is TGTGCCAGCAGCCAAGATGGTCCCGGGCGGCATAGCAATCAGCCCCAGCATTTT. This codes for CASSQDGPGRHSNQPQHF.

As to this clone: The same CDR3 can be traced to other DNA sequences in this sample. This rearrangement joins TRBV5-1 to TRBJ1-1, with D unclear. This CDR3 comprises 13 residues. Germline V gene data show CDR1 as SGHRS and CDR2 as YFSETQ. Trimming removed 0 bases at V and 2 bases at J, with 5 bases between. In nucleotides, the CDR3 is TGCGCCAGCAGCTTGGTCCCAAACACTGAAGCTTTCTTT. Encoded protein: CASSLVPNTEAFF.

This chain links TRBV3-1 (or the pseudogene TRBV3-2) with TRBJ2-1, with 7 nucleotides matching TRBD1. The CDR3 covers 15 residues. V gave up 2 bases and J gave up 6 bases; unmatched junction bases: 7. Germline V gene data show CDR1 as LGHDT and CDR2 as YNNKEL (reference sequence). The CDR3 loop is CASSQRQGIGNEQFF. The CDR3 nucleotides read TGTGCCAGCAGCCAAAGACAGGGAATAGGCAATGAGCAGTTCTTC.

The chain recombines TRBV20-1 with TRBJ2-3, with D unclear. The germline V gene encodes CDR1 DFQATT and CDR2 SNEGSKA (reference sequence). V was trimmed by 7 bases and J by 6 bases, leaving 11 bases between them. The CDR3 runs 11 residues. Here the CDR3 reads CSVLRGDTQYF. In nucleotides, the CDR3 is TGCAGTGTCCTCCGTGGGGATACGCAGTATTTT.

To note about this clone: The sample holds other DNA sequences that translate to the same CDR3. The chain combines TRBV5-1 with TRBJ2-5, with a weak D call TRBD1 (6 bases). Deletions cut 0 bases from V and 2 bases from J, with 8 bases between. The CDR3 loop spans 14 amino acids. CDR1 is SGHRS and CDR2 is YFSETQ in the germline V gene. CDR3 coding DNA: TGCGCCAGCAGCTTGGGGACAGCACAAGAGACCCAGTACTTC. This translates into CASSLGTAQETQYF.

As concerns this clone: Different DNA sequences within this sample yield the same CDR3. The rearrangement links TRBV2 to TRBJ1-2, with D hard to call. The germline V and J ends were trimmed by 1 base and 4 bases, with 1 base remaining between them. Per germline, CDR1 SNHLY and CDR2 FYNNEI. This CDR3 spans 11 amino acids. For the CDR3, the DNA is TGTGCCAGCAGTGAAGGCTATGGCTACACCTTC. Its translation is CASSEGYGYTF.

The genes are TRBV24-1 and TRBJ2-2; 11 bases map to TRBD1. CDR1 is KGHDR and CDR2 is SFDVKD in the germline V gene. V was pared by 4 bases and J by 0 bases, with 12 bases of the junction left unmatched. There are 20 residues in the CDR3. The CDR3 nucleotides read TGTGCCACCAGTGAACCGGGACAGGGGGTACTGCCGGCGAACACCGGGGAGCTGTTTTTT. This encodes CATSEPGQGVLPANTGELFF.

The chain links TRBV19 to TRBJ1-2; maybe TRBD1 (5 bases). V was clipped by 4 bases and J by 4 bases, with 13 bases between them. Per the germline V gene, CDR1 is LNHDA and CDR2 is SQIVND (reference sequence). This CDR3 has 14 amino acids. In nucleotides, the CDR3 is TGTGCCAGTAGTAAGTCGGTAGGGGCCTATGGCTACACCTTC. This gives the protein CASSKSVGAYGYTF.

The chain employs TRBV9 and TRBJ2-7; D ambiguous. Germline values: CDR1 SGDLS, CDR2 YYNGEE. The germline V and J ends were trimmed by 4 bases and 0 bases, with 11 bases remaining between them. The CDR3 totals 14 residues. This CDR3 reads CASSSTPSSYEQYF. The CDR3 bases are TGTGCCAGCAGCAGTACCCCAAGCTCCTACGAGCAGTACTTC.

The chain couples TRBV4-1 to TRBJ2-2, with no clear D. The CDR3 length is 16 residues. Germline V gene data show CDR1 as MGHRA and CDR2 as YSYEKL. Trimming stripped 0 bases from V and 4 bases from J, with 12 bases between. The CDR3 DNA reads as TGCGCCAGCAGCCAAGATAGGAGCAGTATCACCGGGGAGCTGTTTTTT. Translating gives CASSQDRSSITGELFF.

The chain's CDR3 is CASSVVSTATDTQYF. For the CDR3, the DNA is TGTGCCAGCAGCGTAGTGTCCACAGCCACAGATACGCAGTATTTT. This chain joins TRBV9 and TRBJ2-3; no clear D. CDR1 is SGDLS and CDR2 is YYNGEE in the germline V gene. The ends were cut back, 0 bases at V and 2 bases at J, with 10 bases in the middle. The CDR3 is 15 residues long.